Listed below are T cell receptor beta chains from one sample, sequenced in a study of shared clonotypes between healthy human individuals. Clones were read by immunoSEQ multiplex PCR, and TCRdb kept only the in-frame ones, dropping some. The table records over 2 million clones, roughly 95% of them present only once. Sequencing used naive CD4+ T cells sorted from blood. The origin of the receptors is a man between 18 and 29 years old in good health. Both conserved end residues are part of each CDR3. Each record gives: J gene, V gene, CDR3 protein.

J gene: TRBJ2-3
V gene: TRBV30
CDR3 protein: CAWSPGGGVPDTQYF

J gene: TRBJ2-5
V gene: TRBV28
CDR3 protein: CASSFQETQYF

J gene: TRBJ2-5
V gene: TRBV2
CDR3 protein: CASSLRWEYQETQYF

J gene: TRBJ1-1
V gene: TRBV4-3
CDR3 protein: CASSPGQWNTEAFF

J gene: TRBJ2-4
V gene: TRBV18
CDR3 protein: CASSEWEATKNIQYF

J gene: TRBJ1-3
V gene: TRBV10-1
CDR3 protein: CASSERSGNTIYF

J gene: TRBJ1-4
V gene: TRBV29-1
CDR3 protein: CSVGGAANEKLFF

J gene: TRBJ2-1
V gene: TRBV6-1
CDR3 protein: CASSGLAGGRPYNEQFF

J gene: TRBJ2-1
V gene: TRBV5-1
CDR3 protein: CASSLGSAPYNEQFF

J gene: TRBJ2-7
V gene: TRBV30
CDR3 protein: CAWSIRDRPSEQYF

J gene: TRBJ2-5
V gene: TRBV7-7
CDR3 protein: CASSFFSGGGQETQYF

J gene: TRBJ1-5
V gene: TRBV5-6
CDR3 protein: CASSLEGHGPQHF

J gene: TRBJ2-2
V gene: TRBV30
CDR3 protein: CAWSIRTSGRSNTGELFF

J gene: TRBJ2-1
V gene: TRBV30
CDR3 protein: CAWSVLRAGDEQFF

J gene: TRBJ2-5
V gene: TRBV30
CDR3 protein: CAWSFPDTFRETQYF

J gene: TRBJ2-5
V gene: TRBV9
CDR3 protein: CASSVGGAGQETQYF

J gene: TRBJ1-3
V gene: TRBV6-6
CDR3 protein: CAGRSGNTIYF

J gene: TRBJ1-5
V gene: TRBV30
CDR3 protein: CAWSKGRLSENQPQHF

J gene: TRBJ2-7
V gene: TRBV6-5
CDR3 protein: CASSYYLYEQYF

J gene: TRBJ2-5
V gene: TRBV19
CDR3 protein: CASSEQGQGTQYF

J gene: TRBJ1-2
V gene: TRBV7-2
CDR3 protein: CASSLAGQGTRYGYTF

J gene: TRBJ1-1
V gene: TRBV2
CDR3 protein: CASKGEDRQNTEAFF

J gene: TRBJ2-7
V gene: TRBV27
CDR3 protein: CASSETSGRAYEQYF

J gene: TRBJ2-7
V gene: TRBV7-2
CDR3 protein: CASSLIGRAHEQYF

J gene: TRBJ2-7
V gene: TRBV5-4
CDR3 protein: CASSASGGAYEQYF

J gene: TRBJ2-7
V gene: TRBV7-7
CDR3 protein: CASSPTGAYEQYF

J gene: TRBJ2-2
V gene: TRBV6-5
CDR3 protein: CASSREGNTGELFF

J gene: TRBJ1-4
V gene: TRBV9
CDR3 protein: CASSVGLGGTEKLFF

J gene: TRBJ2-7
V gene: TRBV7-2
CDR3 protein: CASSFGGSRYEQYF

J gene: TRBJ2-2
V gene: TRBV5-1
CDR3 protein: CASRSTGLGTGELFF

J gene: TRBJ1-1
V gene: TRBV5-1
CDR3 protein: CASSLAGQGGTEAFF

J gene: TRBJ1-5
V gene: TRBV18
CDR3 protein: CASSPVGVDQPQHF

J gene: TRBJ2-1
V gene: TRBV2
CDR3 protein: CASSEESSGTYNEQFF

J gene: TRBJ2-3
V gene: TRBV6-5
CDR3 protein: CASSYSDTQYF

J gene: TRBJ1-1
V gene: TRBV30
CDR3 protein: CARRREAEAFF

J gene: TRBJ2-7
V gene: TRBV18
CDR3 protein: CASSLGRETYEQYF

J gene: TRBJ2-3
V gene: TRBV7-7
CDR3 protein: CASSSPQRKLSTDTQYF

J gene: TRBJ2-6
V gene: TRBV7-3
CDR3 protein: CASRPRGNSGANVLTF

J gene: TRBJ1-2
V gene: TRBV6-5
CDR3 protein: CAEPGQAYGYTF

J gene: TRBJ1-6
V gene: TRBV30
CDR3 protein: CAWGQGSPSDSPLHF

J gene: TRBJ1-1
V gene: TRBV7-2
CDR3 protein: CASSLGTGLNTEAFF

J gene: TRBJ2-5
V gene: TRBV28
CDR3 protein: CASSSLGRGGHQETQYF

J gene: TRBJ2-1
V gene: TRBV6-1
CDR3 protein: CASRQGNNEQFF

J gene: TRBJ2-3
V gene: TRBV30
CDR3 protein: CAWAGGRGATDTQYF

J gene: TRBJ2-3
V gene: TRBV9
CDR3 protein: CASSLIHSAESATQYF

J gene: TRBJ1-5
V gene: TRBV2
CDR3 protein: CASGDGGWQPQHF

J gene: TRBJ1-6
V gene: TRBV5-4
CDR3 protein: CASSPDGTGAYNSPLHF

J gene: TRBJ2-5
V gene: TRBV4-3
CDR3 protein: CASSQAGSGGETQYF

J gene: TRBJ2-3
V gene: TRBV30
CDR3 protein: CAWSVSLAPDTQYF

J gene: TRBJ2-3
V gene: TRBV5-4
CDR3 protein: CASSLTAGGTDTQYF

J gene: TRBJ1-1
V gene: TRBV18
CDR3 protein: CASSPGLNTEAFF

J gene: TRBJ2-5
V gene: TRBV11-2
CDR3 protein: CASSLQGDFQETQYF

J gene: TRBJ1-1
V gene: TRBV7-2
CDR3 protein: CASSLGASEAFF

J gene: TRBJ2-3
V gene: TRBV11-2
CDR3 protein: CASSPKGGLSTDTQYF

J gene: TRBJ2-5
V gene: TRBV20-1
CDR3 protein: CSATVAGPQYF

J gene: TRBJ2-1
V gene: TRBV4-3
CDR3 protein: CASSQNGHLQDEQFF

J gene: TRBJ1-2
V gene: TRBV10-3
CDR3 protein: CAISGGLWGYTF

J gene: TRBJ1-6
V gene: TRBV10-2
CDR3 protein: CASSEPGAPLHF

J gene: TRBJ2-3
V gene: TRBV7-2
CDR3 protein: CASSLVGTDTQYF